This TCR beta chain was observed in a study of siplizumab effects on memory and regulatory T cells. Broader study findings: Alloreactive sequences that could be traced to unstimulated CD4+ memory cells showed a significant reduction under siplizumab. An assignable phenotype, naive or memory, was missing from roughly 80-95% of proliferating CD4+ or CD8+ clones.

Trimming removed 7 bases at V and 6 bases at J, with 19 bases between. The germline gives CDR1 MNHEY, CDR2 SVGAGI. CDR3 size: 14 residues. Using immunoSEQ multiplex PCR, the repertoire was profiled, and TCRdb retains in-frame clones only, with some absent. Of 90,000 to 110,000 clones in the sample, under 95% were seen once. Details on this clone: As yet, its antigen is unknown.

The receptor's source is a human donor in good health. The sequenced material came from CD4+ T cells sorted from blood. This chain joins TRBV6-5 and TRBJ2-7; TRBD1 might be the D (5 bases). CDR3 in amino acids: CASTASAGWVEQYF. CDR3 DNA sequence: TGTGCCAGCACCGCATCGGCAGGGTGGGTCGAGCAGTACTTC.